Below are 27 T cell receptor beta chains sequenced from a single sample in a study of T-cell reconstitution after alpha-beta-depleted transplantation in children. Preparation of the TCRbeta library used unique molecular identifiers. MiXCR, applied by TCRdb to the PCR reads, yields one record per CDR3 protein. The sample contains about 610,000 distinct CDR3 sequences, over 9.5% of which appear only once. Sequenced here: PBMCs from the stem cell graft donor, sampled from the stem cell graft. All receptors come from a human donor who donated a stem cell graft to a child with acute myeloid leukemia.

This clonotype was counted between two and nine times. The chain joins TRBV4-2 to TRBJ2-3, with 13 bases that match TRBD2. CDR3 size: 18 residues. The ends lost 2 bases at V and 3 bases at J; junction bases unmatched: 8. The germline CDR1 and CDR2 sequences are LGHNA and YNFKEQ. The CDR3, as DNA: TGTGCCAGCAGCCAATTCGGACTAGCGGGAGTGAAGACAGATACGCAGTATTTT. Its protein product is CASSQFGLAGVKTDTQYF.

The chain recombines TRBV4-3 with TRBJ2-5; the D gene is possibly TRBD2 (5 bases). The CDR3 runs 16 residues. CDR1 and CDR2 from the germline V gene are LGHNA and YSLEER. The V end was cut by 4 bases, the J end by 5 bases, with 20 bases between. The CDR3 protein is CASSLYRTAGGETQYF. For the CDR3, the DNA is TGCGCCAGCAGCCTCTATCGGACGGCAGGAGGCGAGACCCAGTACTTC.

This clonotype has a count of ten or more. The CDR3 loop is CASSLTGLNTEAFF. In DNA, the CDR3 is TGTGCCAGCAGTTTGACAGGCCTGAACACTGAAGCTTTCTTT. The chain links TRBV28 to TRBJ1-1, with TRBD1 as a possible D gene (6 bases). The CDR3 sequence is 14 residues long. The V gene's germline CDR1 is MDHEN and CDR2 SYDVKM. V was pared by 3 bases and J by 0 bases, with 8 bases between.

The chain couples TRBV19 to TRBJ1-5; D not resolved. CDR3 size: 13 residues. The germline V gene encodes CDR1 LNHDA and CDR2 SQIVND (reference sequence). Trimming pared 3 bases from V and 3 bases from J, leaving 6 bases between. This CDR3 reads CASSMRVNQPQHF. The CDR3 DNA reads TGTGCCAGTAGTATGCGGGTCAATCAGCCCCAGCATTTT.

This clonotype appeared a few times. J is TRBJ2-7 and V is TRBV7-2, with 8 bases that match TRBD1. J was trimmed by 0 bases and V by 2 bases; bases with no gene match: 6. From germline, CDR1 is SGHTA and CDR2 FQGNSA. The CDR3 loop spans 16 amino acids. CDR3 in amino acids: CASSLSGTGSSYEQYF. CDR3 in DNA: TGTGCCAGCAGCTTAAGTGGGACAGGTAGCTCCTACGAGCAGTACTTC.

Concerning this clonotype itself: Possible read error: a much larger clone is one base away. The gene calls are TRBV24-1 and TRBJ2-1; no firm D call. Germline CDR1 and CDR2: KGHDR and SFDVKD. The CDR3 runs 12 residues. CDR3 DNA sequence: TGTGCCACCGGTGATCCTAACTTCCGGCAGTTCTTC. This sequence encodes CATGDPNFRQFF.

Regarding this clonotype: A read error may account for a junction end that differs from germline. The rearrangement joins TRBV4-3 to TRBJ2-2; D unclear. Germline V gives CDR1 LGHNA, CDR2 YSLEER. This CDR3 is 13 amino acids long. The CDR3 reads CDSSQELRRELFF. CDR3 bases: TGCGACAGCAGCCAAGAGCTAAGGAGGGAGCTGTTTTTT.

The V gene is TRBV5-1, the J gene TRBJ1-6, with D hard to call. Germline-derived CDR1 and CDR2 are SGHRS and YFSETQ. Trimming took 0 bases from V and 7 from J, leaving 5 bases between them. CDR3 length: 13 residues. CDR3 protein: CASSLGRNSPLHF. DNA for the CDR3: TGCGCCAGCAGCTTGGGCAGGAATTCACCCCTCCACTTT.

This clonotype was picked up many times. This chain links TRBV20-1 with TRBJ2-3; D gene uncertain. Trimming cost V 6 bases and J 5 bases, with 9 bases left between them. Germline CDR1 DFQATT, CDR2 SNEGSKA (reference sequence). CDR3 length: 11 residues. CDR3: CSAITQDTQYF. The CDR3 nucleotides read TGCAGTGCCATAACCCAAGATACGCAGTATTTT.

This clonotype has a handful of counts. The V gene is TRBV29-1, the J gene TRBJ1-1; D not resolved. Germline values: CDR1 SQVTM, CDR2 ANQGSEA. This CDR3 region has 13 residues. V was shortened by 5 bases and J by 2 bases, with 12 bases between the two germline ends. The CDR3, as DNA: TGCAGCGTTAAAGGGCAGGCAAACACTGAAGCTTTCTTT. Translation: CSVKGQANTEAFF.

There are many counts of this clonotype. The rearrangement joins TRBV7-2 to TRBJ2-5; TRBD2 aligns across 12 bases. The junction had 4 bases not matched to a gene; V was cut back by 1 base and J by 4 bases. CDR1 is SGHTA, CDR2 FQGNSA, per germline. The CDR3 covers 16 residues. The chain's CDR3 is CASSLVTSGRGETQYF. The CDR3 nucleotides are TGTGCCAGCAGCTTAGTGACTAGCGGGAGAGGAGAGACCCAGTACTTC.

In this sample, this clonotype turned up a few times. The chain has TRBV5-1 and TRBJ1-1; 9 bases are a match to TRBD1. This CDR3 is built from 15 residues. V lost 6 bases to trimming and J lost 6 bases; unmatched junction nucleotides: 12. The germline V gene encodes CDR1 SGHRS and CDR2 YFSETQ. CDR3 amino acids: CASMGQGRTGAEAFF. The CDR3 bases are TGCGCCAGCATGGGACAGGGACGAACGGGGGCTGAAGCTTTCTTT.

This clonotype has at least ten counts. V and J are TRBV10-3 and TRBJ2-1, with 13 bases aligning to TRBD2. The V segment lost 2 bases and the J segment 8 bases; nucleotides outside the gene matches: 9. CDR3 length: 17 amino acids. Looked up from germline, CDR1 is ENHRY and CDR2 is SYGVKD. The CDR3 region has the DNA TGTGCCATCAGTGAGAACCACGGACTAGCGGGAGTCGATGAGCAGTTCTTC. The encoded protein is CAISENHGLAGVDEQFF.

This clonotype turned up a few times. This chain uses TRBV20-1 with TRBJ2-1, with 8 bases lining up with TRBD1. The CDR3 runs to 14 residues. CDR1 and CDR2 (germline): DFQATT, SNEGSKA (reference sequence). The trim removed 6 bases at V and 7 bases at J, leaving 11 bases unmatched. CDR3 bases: TGCAGTGCCCAGCCCGGGACAGGTGAGAATGAGCAGTTCTTC. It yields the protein CSAQPGTGENEQFF.

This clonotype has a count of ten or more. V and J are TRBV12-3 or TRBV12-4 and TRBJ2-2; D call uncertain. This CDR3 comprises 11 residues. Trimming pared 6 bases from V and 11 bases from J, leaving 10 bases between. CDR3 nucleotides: TGTGCCAGCAGCCTATCCCTAGAGCTGTTTTTT. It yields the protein CASSLSLELFF.

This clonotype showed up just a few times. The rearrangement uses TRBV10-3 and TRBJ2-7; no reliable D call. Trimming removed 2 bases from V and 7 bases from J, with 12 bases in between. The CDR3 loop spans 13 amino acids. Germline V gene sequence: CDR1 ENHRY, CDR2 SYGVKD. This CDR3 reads CAISETTPGEQYF. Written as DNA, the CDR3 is TGTGCCATCAGTGAGACGACGCCTGGGGAGCAGTACTTC.

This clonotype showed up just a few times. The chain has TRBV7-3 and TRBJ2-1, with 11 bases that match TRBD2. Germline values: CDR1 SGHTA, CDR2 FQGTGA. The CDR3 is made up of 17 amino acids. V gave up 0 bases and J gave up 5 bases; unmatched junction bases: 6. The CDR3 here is CASSLTPGTSGHNEQFF. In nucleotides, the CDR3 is TGTGCCAGCAGCTTAACCCCCGGGACTAGCGGTCACAATGAGCAGTTCTTC.

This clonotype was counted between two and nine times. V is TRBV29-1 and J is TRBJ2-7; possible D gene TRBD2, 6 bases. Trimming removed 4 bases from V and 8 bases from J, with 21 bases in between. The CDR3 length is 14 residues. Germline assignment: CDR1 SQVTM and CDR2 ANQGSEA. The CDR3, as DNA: TGCAGCGTTGCCCCGAGATGGGACTCTGTCAAGCAGTACTTC. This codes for CSVAPRWDSVKQYF.

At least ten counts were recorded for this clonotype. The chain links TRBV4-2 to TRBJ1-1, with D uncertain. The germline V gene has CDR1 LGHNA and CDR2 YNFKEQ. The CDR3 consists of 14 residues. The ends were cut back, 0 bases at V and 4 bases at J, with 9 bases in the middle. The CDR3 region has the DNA TGTGCCAGCAGCCAAGAGTCCGTGCCCACTGAAGCTTTCTTT. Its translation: CASSQESVPTEAFF.

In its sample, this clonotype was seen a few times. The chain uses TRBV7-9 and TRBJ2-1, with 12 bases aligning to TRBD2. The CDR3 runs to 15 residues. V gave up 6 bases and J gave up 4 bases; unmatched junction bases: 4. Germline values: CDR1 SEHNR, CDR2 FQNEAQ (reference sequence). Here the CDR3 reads CASRTSGSQYNEQFF. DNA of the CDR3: TGTGCCAGCAGGACTAGCGGGAGCCAGTACAATGAGCAGTTCTTC.

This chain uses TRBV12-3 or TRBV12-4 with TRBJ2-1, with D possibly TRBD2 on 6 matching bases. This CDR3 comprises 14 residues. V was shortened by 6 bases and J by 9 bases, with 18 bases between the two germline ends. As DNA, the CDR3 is TGTGCCAGCAGCCTCCGGACCGCGCGGGGTGAGCAGTTCTTC. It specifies CASSLRTARGEQFF.

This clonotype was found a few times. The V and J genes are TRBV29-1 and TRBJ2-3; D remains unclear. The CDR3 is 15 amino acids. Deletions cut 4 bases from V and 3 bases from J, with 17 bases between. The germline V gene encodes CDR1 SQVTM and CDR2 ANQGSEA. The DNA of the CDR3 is TGCAGCGTTGGAAATAGGAACCTTGTTACAGATACGCAGTATTTT. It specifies CSVGNRNLVTDTQYF.

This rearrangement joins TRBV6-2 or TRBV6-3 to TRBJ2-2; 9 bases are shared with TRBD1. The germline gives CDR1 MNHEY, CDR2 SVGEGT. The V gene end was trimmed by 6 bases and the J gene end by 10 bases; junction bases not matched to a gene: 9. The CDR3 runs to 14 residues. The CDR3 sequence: CASSHRDRAEELFF. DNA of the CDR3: TGTGCCAGCAGCCACCGGGACAGGGCGGAGGAGCTGTTTTTT.

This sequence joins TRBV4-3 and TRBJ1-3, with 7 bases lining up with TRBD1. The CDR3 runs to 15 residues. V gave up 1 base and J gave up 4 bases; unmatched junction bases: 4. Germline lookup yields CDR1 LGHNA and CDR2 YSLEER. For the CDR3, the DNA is TGCGCCAGCAGCCAAGGACAGGGAAGGGGAAACACCATATATTTT. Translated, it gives CASSQGQGRGNTIYF.

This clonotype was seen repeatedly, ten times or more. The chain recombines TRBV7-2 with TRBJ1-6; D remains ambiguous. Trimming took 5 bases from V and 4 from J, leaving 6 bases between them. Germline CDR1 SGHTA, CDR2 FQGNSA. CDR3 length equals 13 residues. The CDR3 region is CASSASYNSPLHF. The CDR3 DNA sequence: TGTGCCAGCAGCGCGAGTTATAATTCACCCCTCCACTTT.

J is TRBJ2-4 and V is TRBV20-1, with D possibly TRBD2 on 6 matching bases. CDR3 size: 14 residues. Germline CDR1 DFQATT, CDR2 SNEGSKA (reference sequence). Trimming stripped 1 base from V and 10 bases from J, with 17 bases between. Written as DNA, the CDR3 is TGCAGTGCTAGAGGATCGCGGGACCCAAATATTCAGTACTTC. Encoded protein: CSARGSRDPNIQYF.

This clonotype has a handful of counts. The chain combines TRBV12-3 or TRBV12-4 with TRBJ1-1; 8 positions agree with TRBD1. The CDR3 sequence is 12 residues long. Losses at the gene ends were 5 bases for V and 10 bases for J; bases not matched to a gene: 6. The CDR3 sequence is CASSLRTGRAFF. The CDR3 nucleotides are TGTGCCAGCAGTCTAAGGACAGGGAGAGCTTTCTTT.